These T cell receptor beta chains were read from a single sample in a study of response to subunit inactivated influenza vaccine. In TCRdb, the RT-PCR reads were re-called with MiXCR into one record per CDR3 protein. Altogether 550,000 to 650,000 distinct CDR3 sequences are present, roughly 12% being singletons, with the ten largest covering roughly 10%. The sequenced sample was PBMCs from blood, obtained on the day of vaccination. These receptors all come from a man aged 45 to 65 who received an inactivated influenza vaccine. Each CDR3 is given with its conserved first and last residue. D genes are given only for firm matches. Only some rows state a clone size, as once, few, many or a class for expanded clones.

>TRBJ1-5|TRBD1|few|TRBV25-1
TGTGCCAGCAGAGTGGGACAGGGTTATAGCAATCAGCCCCAGCATTTT
CASRVGQGYSNQPQHF
>TRBJ2-3|-|-|TRBV4-3
TGCGCCAGCAGCCAGGACGTACTAGAGCCAGATACGCAGTATTTT
CASSQDVLEPDTQYF
>TRBJ1-4|TRBD1|-|TRBV20-1
TGCAGTGCTGAGGGGGCGGCGATGGGGGATGAAAAACTGTTTTTT
CSAEGAAMGDEKLFF
>TRBJ1-5|-|few|TRBV10-3
TGTGCCATCAGCCTAGGGGAAAACAATCAGCCCCAGCATTTT
CAISLGENNQPQHF
>TRBJ1-1|TRBD1|many|TRBV6-4
TGTGCCAGCACCAGCGGACAGGGGAACACTGAAGCTTTCTTT
CASTSGQGNTEAFF
>TRBJ2-1|-|few|TRBV27
TGTGCCAGCAGTCCCCTCGGGGTGGTAGGGTTATTCAATGAGCAGTTCTTC
CASSPLGVVGLFNEQFF
>TRBJ2-3|TRBD1|-|TRBV5-1
TGCGCCAGTAAGACAGGGGTCTTTCCAGATACGCAGTATTTT
CASKTGVFPDTQYF
>TRBJ2-1|-|-|TRBV20-1
TGCAGTGCTAGAGATCCCTACGGGAAGACTAATGAGCAGTTCTTC
CSARDPYGKTNEQFF
>TRBJ1-1|-|few|TRBV7-2
TGTGCCAGCAGTACGAGGTGGGGGGACACTGAAGCTTTCTTT
CASSTRWGDTEAFF
>TRBJ2-7|TRBD2|many|TRBV7-9
TGTGCCAGCAGCTTAGCCCTAGCGGGGCCCTACGAGCAGTACTTC
CASSLALAGPYEQYF
>TRBJ2-1|TRBD1|-|TRBV4-3
TGCGCCAGCAGCCAAGAGGGGACAGCCTACAATGAGCAGTTCTTC
CASSQEGTAYNEQFF
>TRBJ2-5|-|few|TRBV29-1
TGCAGCGTTGAGCCCCCACAGACCCAGTACTTC
CSVEPPQTQYF
>TRBJ2-7|-|few|TRBV4-1
TGCGCCAGCAGCCAAGATGAGAAGAGCTCCTACGAGCAGTACTTC
CASSQDEKSSYEQYF
>TRBJ2-2|-|many|TRBV29-1
TGCAGCGTCCGTGAGGGCACCGGGGAGCTGTTTTTT
CSVREGTGELFF
>TRBJ1-2|TRBD1|-|TRBV6-4
TGTGCCAGCAGCAACACCAGGACAGGGAGCTATGGCTACACCTTC
CASSNTRTGSYGYTF
>TRBJ2-3|-|few|TRBV20-1
TGCAGTGCTAGAGATGTCGACGGGAGTGGTACGCAGTATTTT
CSARDVDGSGTQYF
>TRBJ2-7|-|few|TRBV29-1
TGCAGCGTTGTGGTCGGATCCTACGAGCAGTACTTC
CSVVVGSYEQYF
>TRBJ1-2|TRBD1|-|TRBV10-3
TGTGCCATCAGCGGGACAGGGCTTGGGTATGGCTACACCTTC
CAISGTGLGYGYTF
>TRBJ2-1|-|-|TRBV4-3
TGCGCCAGCAGCCCCATTGGGGGGGCCTCCTACAATGAGCAGTTCTTC
CASSPIGGASYNEQFF
>TRBJ2-1|TRBD1|-|TRBV29-1
TGCAGCGCTCAGACAGGGGGCCATGAGCAGTTCTTC
CSAQTGGHEQFF
>TRBJ2-1|-|many|TRBV20-1
TGCAGTGCTAGCCCCAATGAGCAGTTCTTC
CSASPNEQFF
>TRBJ2-7|-|few|TRBV7-2
TGTGCCAGCAGTTCACAATATTACGAGCAGTACTTC
CASSSQYYEQYF
>TRBJ2-7|TRBD1|few|TRBV20-1
TGCAGTGCTAGAGAACTGGACAGGGCTCACGAGCAGTACTTC
CSARELDRAHEQYF
>TRBJ2-5|-|-|TRBV6-6
TGTGCCAGCAAAGACGGGAAGACCCAGTACTTC
CASKDGKTQYF
>TRBJ2-1|TRBD2|few|TRBV4-1
TGCGCCAGCAAAGAGGGACTAGCGGGGGGCCCCGACTACAATGAGCAGTTCTTC
CASKEGLAGGPDYNEQFF
>TRBJ1-5|-|few|TRBV20-1
TGCAGTGCTAGTGCTGTCGGCCCCCAGCATTTT
CSASAVGPQHF
>TRBJ2-1|-|many|TRBV20-1
TGCAGTGCCATCCCCTCGAGGGGCAACAATGAGCAGTTCTTC
CSAIPSRGNNEQFF
>TRBJ2-5|-|-|TRBV7-8
TGTGCCAGCAGGTCAACCAGGGGAAACCAAGAGACCCAGTACTTC
CASRSTRGNQETQYF
>TRBJ2-7|-|-|TRBV20-1
TGCAGGGCTACAAGGGGACAAGGGCACGAGCAGTACTTC
CRATRGQGHEQYF
>TRBJ2-1|-|few|TRBV3-1
TGTGCCAGCAGCCAGAGAGTTAGCGCTCATGAGCAGTTCTTC
CASSQRVSAHEQFF
>TRBJ1-2|-|many|TRBV10-3
TGTGCCATCAGTGAGTGGTCCGACGGGGTATATGGCTACACCTTC
CAISEWSDGVYGYTF
>TRBJ2-7|-|-|TRBV20-1
TGCAGTGCTAGCCAGTTGGACGAGCAGTACTTC
CSASQLDEQYF
>TRBJ1-2|-|-|TRBV10-3
TGTGCCATCAGTGAGTCCGGCGCAGGGTCAGGCGGCTACACCTTC
CAISESGAGSGGYTF
>TRBJ1-3|TRBD1|few|TRBV6-5
TGTGCCAGCAGTTTAAGGACAGGGAGCTCTGGAAACACCATATATTTT
CASSLRTGSSGNTIYF
>TRBJ2-1|-|-|TRBV7-2
TGTGCCAGCAGCTTAGCTAGCGTTAACAATGAGCAGTTCTTC
CASSLASVNNEQFF
>TRBJ2-7|-|-|TRBV12-3/TRBV12-4
TGTGCCAGCAGTTTAAGATCCGGACGGTACGAGCAGTACTTC
CASSLRSGRYEQYF
>TRBJ2-5|TRBD2|-|TRBV7-2
TGTGCCACCCGAACGAGCGGGAGGGAGGAGACCCAGTACTTC
CATRTSGREETQYF
>TRBJ2-1|TRBD2|once|TRBV20-1
TGCAGTGCTAGAGATGGGGGACTAGCGGGAGGGAAGCAGTTCTTC
CSARDGGLAGGKQFF
>TRBJ1-6|-|few|TRBV6-2/TRBV6-3
TGTGCCAGCAGTTACCTCCCGAGCTCCTATAATTCACCCCTCCACTTT
CASSYLPSSYNSPLHF
>TRBJ2-7|-|few|TRBV5-1
TGCGCCAGCAGCTTGGAGGGCAGATACTACGAGCAGTACTTC
CASSLEGRYYEQYF
>TRBJ2-6|-|-|TRBV20-1
TGCAGTGCTAGAAAATTTGTAGATGGGGCCAACGTCCTGACTTTC
CSARKFVDGANVLTF
>TRBJ1-1|-|few|TRBV3-1
TGTGCCAGCAGCCAAGCTGGGGGGCGGGCTGAAGCTTTCTTT
CASSQAGGRAEAFF
>TRBJ2-1|TRBD2|few|TRBV29-1
TGCAGCGTAACCCGGGGTAGCGGGAGCAATGAGCAGTTCTTC
CSVTRGSGSNEQFF
>TRBJ2-1|-|-|TRBV7-9
TGTGCCAGCAGCTTAGTCTGGAGGGACAATGAGCAGTTCTTC
CASSLVWRDNEQFF
>TRBJ2-1|-|-|TRBV27
TGTGCCAGGAGTTTAATCGAGAACAATGAGCAGTTCTTC
CARSLIENNEQFF
>TRBJ2-5|TRBD1|few|TRBV3-1
TGTGCCAGCAGCCAACACCCGGGACAGGGCCAAGAGACCCAGTACTTC
CASSQHPGQGQETQYF
>TRBJ2-7|-|-|TRBV24-1
TGTGCCACCAGTGAGGGACTCTACGAGCAGTACTTC
CATSEGLYEQYF
>TRBJ2-5|-|-|TRBV18
TGTGCCAGCTCACCCGGACAGAGGGAGACCCAGTACTTC
CASSPGQRETQYF
>TRBJ2-5|TRBD2|-|TRBV4-3
TGCGCCAGCAGCCAAGATGACGGGAGGGCAGAGACCCAGTACTTC
CASSQDDGRAETQYF
>TRBJ2-6|TRBD1|few|TRBV28
TGTGCCAGCAGTTTATTGGGGACAGCGATCTCTGGGGCCAACGTCCTGACTTTC
CASSLLGTAISGANVLTF
>TRBJ2-7|-|many|TRBV29-1
TGCAGCGTTGGAACCTCCTACGAGCAGTACTTC
CSVGTSYEQYF
>TRBJ1-4|-|few|TRBV7-2
TGTGCCAGCAGCTTAGATGGGACCGTTGGTGAAAAACTGTTTTTT
CASSLDGTVGEKLFF
>TRBJ1-2|-|-|TRBV6-2/TRBV6-3
TGTGCCAGCACCCAGACGAATCTTGGGGGTTATGGCTACACCTTC
CASTQTNLGGYGYTF
>TRBJ2-1|-|-|TRBV6-5
TGTGCCAGCAGTTACTCGGGAATCTATGAGCAGTTCTTC
CASSYSGIYEQFF
>TRBJ2-3|-|few|TRBV15
TGTGCCACCAGCAGAGATTGGGGCGGCGGGTCGTCAGATACGCAGTATTTT
CATSRDWGGGSSDTQYF
>TRBJ2-7|-|few|TRBV20-1
TGCAGTGCTAGAGGGGGGCACACGAACGAGCAGTACTTC
CSARGGHTNEQYF
>TRBJ2-3|TRBD2|-|TRBV14
TGTGCCAGCAGCCAATTGTCAGCGGGGATCACAGATACGCAGTATTTT
CASSQLSAGITDTQYF